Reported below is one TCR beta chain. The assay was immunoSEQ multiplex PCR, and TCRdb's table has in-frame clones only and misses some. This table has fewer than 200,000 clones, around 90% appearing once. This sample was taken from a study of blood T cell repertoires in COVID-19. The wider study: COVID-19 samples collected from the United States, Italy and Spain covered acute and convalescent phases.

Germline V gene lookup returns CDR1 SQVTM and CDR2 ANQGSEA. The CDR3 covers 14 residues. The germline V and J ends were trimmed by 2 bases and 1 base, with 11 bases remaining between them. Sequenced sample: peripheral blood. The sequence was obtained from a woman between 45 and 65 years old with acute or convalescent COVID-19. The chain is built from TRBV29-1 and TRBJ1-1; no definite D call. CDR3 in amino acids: CSVERGFPNTEAFF. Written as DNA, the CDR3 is TGCAGCGTTGAAAGAGGTTTTCCGAACACTGAAGCTTTCTTT. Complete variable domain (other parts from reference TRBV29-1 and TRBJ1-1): SAVISQKPSRDICQRGTSLTIQCQVDSQVTMMFWYRQQPGQSLTLIATANQGSEATYESGFVIDKFPISRPNLTFSTLTVSNMSPEDSSIYLCSVERGFPNTEAFFGQGTRLTVV.